The clone carrying this T cell receptor beta chain was seen a single time. Criteria for exclusion of patients were uncontrolled infection, other autoimmune disease, pregnancy or lactation. The data originate from a study of T cells in Graves' hyperthyroidism and ophthalmopathy. The germline CDR1 and CDR2 sequences are SEHNR and FQNEAQ (reference sequence). The CDR3 spans 12 residues. Trimming removed 7 bases from V and 8 bases from J, with 9 bases in between. RNA transcripts gave rise to amplified TCR beta CDR3 regions. Carried out on the TCR CDR3, a first-round RT-PCR used the HTBI primer set. TCRdb re-analysed the multiplex PCR reads in MiXCR, keeping a single row per CDR3 protein. The table includes roughly 500,000 distinct CDR3 sequences, over 35% detected once.

The receptor was derived from an adult woman with Graves' disease, either hyperthyroidism or ophthalmopathy (not recorded which). The chain has TRBV7-9 and TRBJ1-6; D not resolved. Material: peripheral blood or thyroid tissue (not recorded which). CDR3 residues: CASTPPDSPLHF. CDR3 nucleotides: TGTGCCAGCACCCCGCCCGATTCACCCCTCCACTTT.